This TCR beta chain was recovered during a study of T-cell reconstitution after alpha-beta-depleted transplantation in children. As it was prepared, the TCRbeta library received unique molecular identifiers. TCRdb re-called the PCR reads through MiXCR, storing one row per CDR3 protein. In the table there are about 600,000 distinct CDR3 sequences, about 10% of which are singletons. The sequencing used PBMCs from the stem cell graft donor, collected from the stem cell graft. This TCR came from a human donor who donated a stem cell graft to a child with acute myeloid leukemia.

CDR3 region: CASRPGLASTDTQYF. The DNA for the CDR3 is TGTGCCAGCAGACCGGGACTAGCGAGCACAGATACGCAGTATTTT. The chain has TRBV7-9 and TRBJ2-3; 10 bases are shared with TRBD2. The germline V gene encodes CDR1 SEHNR and CDR2 FQNEAQ (reference sequence). Germline trimming cut 6 bases from V and 0 bases from J; bases unmatched to any gene: 3. There are 15 residues in the CDR3. Filled out from reference TRBV7-9 and TRBJ2-3, the complete variable domain reads DTGVSQNPRHKITKRGQNVTFRCDPISEHNRLYWYRQTLGQGPEFLTYFQNEAQLEKSRLLSDRFSAERPKGSFSTLEIQRTEQGDSAMYLCASRPGLASTDTQYFGPGTRLTVL.